Below, one T cell receptor (beta chain) is given with its context. Its matching antigen is unknown. This specimen comes from a study of OX40 agonist ivuxolimab in advanced cancers. Study-wide context: Partial responses occurred in Three dose-escalation patients, one with hepatocellular carcinoma and two with cutaneous melanoma.

The V and J ends lost 5 bases and 3 bases, in that order; junction bases with no gene match: 3. From germline, CDR1 is SGHDN and CDR2 FVKESK. This CDR3 is built from 13 residues. Broader study findings: Antigen specificity of clonally expanded peripheral T cells was not established.

The protocol was immunoSEQ multiplex PCR, while the TCRdb copy is restricted to in-frame clones and leaves out a portion. Of tens of thousands of clones in the sample, around four fifths are singletons; the top ten hold 5.9%. The gene calls are TRBV14 and TRBJ1-2, with 7 positions matching TRBD1. The source of this sequence is an adult with an advanced solid tumor such as melanoma, head and neck, liver or kidney cancer. Sequenced material: CD4+ or CD8+ T cells sorted from blood, taken in a trial of the OX40 agonist ivuxolimab. CDR3 protein: CASSVRGDYGYTF. In nucleotides, the CDR3 is TGTGCCAGCAGCGTCAGGGGGGACTATGGCTACACCTTC.